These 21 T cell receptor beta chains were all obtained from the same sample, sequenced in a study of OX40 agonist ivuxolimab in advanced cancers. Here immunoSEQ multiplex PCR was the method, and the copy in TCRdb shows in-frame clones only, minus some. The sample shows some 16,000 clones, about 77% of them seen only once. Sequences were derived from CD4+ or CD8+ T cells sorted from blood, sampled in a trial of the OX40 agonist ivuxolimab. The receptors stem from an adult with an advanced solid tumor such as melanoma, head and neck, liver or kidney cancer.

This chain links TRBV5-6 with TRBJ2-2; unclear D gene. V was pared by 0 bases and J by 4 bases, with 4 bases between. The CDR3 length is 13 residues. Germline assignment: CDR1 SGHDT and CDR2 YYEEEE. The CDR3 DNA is TGTGCCAGCAGCTTGGAGGTCACCGGGGAGCTGTTTTTT. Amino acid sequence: CASSLEVTGELFF.

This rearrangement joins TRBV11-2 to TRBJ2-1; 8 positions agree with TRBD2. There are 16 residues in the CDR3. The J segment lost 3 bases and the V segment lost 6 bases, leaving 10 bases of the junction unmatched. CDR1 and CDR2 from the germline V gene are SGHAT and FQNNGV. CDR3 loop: CASSRRGGLYYNEQFF. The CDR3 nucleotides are TGTGCCAGCAGTCGTCGGGGGGGGCTGTACTACAATGAGCAGTTCTTC.

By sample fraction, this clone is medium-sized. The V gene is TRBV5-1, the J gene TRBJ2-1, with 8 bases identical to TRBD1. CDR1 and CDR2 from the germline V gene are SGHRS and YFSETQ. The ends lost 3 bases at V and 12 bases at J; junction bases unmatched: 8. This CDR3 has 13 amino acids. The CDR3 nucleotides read TGCGCCAGCAGCTATCGCTCTGGGACAGGGCAGTTCTTC. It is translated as CASSYRSGTGQFF.

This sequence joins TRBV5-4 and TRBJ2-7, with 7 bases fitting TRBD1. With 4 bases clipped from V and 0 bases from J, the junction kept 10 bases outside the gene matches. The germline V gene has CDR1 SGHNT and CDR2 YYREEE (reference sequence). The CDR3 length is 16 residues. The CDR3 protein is CASSQNSGQASYEQYF. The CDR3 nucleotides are TGTGCCAGCAGCCAAAACTCCGGACAGGCCTCCTACGAGCAGTACTTC.

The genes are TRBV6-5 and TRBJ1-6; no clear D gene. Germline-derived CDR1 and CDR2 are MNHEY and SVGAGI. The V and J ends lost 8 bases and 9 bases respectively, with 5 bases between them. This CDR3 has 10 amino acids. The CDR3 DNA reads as TGTGCCAGCGGATCTTCACCCCTCCACTTT. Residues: CASGSSPLHF.

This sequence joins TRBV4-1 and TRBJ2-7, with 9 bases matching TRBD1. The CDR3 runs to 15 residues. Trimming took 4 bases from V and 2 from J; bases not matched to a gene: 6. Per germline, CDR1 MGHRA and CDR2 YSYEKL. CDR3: CASSPGTGYTYEQYF. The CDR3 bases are TGCGCCAGCAGCCCCGGGACAGGGTACACCTACGAGCAGTACTTC.

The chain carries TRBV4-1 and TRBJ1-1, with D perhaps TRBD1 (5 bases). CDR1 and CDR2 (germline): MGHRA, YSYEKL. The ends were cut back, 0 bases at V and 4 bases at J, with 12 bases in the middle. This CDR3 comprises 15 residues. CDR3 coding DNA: TGCGCCAGCAGCCAAGAACCACAGGTAGGCACTGAAGCTTTCTTT. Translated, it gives CASSQEPQVGTEAFF.

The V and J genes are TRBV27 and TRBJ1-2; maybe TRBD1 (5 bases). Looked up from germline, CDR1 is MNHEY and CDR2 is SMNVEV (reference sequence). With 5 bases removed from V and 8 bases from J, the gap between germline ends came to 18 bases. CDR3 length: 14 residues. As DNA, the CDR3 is TGTGCCAGCAGTACTTCTTGGGGCGCGGAAGGCTACACCTTC. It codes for CASSTSWGAEGYTF.

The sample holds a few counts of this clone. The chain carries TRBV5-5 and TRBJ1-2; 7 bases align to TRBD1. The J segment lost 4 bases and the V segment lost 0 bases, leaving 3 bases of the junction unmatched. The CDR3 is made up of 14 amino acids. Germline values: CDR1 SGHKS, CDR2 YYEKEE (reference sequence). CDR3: CASSLEGTVYGYTF. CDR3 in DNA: TGTGCCAGCAGCTTGGAAGGGACAGTCTATGGCTACACCTTC.

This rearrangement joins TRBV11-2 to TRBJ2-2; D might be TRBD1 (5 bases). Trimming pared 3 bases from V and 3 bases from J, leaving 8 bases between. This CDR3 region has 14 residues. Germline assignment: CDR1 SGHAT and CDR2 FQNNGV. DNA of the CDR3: TGTGCCAGCAGCTTCAGGGTGGACACCGGGGAGCTGTTTTTT. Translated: CASSFRVDTGELFF.

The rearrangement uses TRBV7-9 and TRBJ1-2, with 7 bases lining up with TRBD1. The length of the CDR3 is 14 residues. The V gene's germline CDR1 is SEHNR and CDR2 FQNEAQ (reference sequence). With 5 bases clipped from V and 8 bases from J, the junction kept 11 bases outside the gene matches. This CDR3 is CASSPPRGAEGYTF. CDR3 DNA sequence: TGTGCCAGCAGCCCCCCCAGGGGGGCCGAGGGCTACACCTTC.

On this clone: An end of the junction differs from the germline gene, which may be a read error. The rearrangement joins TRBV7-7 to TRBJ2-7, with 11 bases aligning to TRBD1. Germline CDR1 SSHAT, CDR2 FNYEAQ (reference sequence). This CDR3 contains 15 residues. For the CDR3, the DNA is TGTGCTAGCAGTCCCGGGACAGGGGGGATCTACGAGCAGTACTTC. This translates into CASSPGTGGIYEQYF.

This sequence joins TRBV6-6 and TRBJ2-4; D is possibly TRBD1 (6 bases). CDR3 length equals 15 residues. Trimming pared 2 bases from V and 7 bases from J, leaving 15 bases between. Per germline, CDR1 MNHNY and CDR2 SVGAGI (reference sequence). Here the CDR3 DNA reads TGTGCCAGCAGTTACACGGGACCAGGGGATAACATTCAGTACTTC. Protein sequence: CASSYTGPGDNIQYF.

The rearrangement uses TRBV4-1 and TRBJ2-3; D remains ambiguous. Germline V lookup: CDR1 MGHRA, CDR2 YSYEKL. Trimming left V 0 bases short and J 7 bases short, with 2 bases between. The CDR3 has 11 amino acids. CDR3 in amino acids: CASSQEYTQYF. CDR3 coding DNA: TGCGCCAGCAGCCAAGAATATACGCAGTATTTT.

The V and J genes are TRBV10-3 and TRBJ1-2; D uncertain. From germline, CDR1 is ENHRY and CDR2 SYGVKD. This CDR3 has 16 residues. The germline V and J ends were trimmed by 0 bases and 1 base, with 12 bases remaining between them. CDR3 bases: TGTGCCATCAGTGAGTCGAAGGTCCCTCTTAACTATGGCTACACCTTC. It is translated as CAISESKVPLNYGYTF.

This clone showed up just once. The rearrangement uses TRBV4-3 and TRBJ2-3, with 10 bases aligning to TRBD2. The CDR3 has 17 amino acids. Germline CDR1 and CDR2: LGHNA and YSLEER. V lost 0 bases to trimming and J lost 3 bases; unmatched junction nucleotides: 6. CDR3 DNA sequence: TGCGCCAGCAGCCAAGATCTAGAGCGGGGGGGGACAGATACGCAGTATTTT. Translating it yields CASSQDLERGGTDTQYF.

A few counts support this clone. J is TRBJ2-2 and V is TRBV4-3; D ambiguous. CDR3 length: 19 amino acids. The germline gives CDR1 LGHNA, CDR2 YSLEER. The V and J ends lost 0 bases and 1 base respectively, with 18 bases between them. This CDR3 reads CASSQDHYAILGNTGELFF. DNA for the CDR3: TGCGCCAGCAGCCAAGATCACTACGCTATCTTAGGGAACACCGGGGAGCTGTTTTTT.

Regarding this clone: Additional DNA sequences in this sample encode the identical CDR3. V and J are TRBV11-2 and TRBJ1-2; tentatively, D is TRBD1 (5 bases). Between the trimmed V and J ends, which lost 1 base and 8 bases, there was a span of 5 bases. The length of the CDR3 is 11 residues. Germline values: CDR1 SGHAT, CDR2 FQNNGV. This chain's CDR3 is CASSLGDGYTF. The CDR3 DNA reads TGTGCCAGCAGCTTAGGGGACGGCTACACCTTC.

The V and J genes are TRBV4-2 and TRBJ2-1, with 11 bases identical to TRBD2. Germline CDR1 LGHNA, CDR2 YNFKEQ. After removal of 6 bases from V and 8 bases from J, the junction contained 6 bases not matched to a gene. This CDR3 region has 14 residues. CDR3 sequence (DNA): TGTGCCAGCAGGCCACTAGCGGGGGAGGATGAGCAGTTCTTC. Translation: CASRPLAGEDEQFF.

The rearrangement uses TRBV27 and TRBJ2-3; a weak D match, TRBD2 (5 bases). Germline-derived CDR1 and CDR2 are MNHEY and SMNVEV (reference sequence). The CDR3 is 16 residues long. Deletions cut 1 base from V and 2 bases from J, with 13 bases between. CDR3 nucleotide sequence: TGTGCCAGCAGTTTATTCGCTAGCTCAAACACAGATACGCAGTATTTT. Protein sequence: CASSLFASSNTDTQYF.

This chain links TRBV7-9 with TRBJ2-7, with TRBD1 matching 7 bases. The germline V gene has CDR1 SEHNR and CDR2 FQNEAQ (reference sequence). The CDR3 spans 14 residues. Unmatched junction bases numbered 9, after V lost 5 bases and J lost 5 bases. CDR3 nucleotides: TGTGCCAGCAGCCTTAGACAGGGCACCCACGAGCAGTACTTC. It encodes CASSLRQGTHEQYF.